The 30 T cell receptor beta chains listed next were all sequenced from one sample in a study of monozygotic twins with inflammatory bowel disease. TCRdb reprocessed the 5' RACE reads; each CDR3 protein has one entry and no DNA is given. The sample data list about 140,000 distinct CDR3 sequences. Sequencing input: blood. Receptors were obtained from a human donor with ulcerative colitis or Crohn's disease, or a healthy co-twin of an affected twin (not recorded which).

This rearrangement joins TRBV6-2 or TRBV6-3 to TRBJ2-7. The CDR3 runs to 13 residues. The germline V gene has CDR1 MNHEY and CDR2 SVGEGT. Here the CDR3 reads CASSYFSSYEQYF.

The chain has TRBV4-1 and TRBJ1-1; TCRdb outputs TRBD1, but without DNA this stays unchecked. This CDR3 region has 17 residues. Germline CDR1 is MGHRA and CDR2 is YSYEKL. The CDR3 spells CASSHRTGTLQNTEAFF.

The CDR3 protein is CASSPGQGPYEQYF. This rearrangement joins TRBV19 to TRBJ2-7; TCRdb reports TRBD1, a call that lacks DNA to check it against. CDR3 length equals 14 residues. Germline loops: CDR1 LNHDA, CDR2 SQIVND (reference sequence).

V and J are TRBV5-1 and TRBJ1-2; TCRdb returns TRBD1, unconfirmable since there is no DNA. The CDR3 totals 14 residues. Germline V gene data show CDR1 as SGHRS and CDR2 as YFSETQ. CDR3 protein: CASSLVPGSDGYTF.

The CDR3 reads CAISERLAGGPTGELFF. V gene TRBV10-3 combines with J gene TRBJ2-2; as DNA is missing, the TRBD2 call by TCRdb cannot be tested. CDR1 is ENHRY and CDR2 is SYGVKD in the germline V gene. The CDR3 loop spans 17 amino acids.

The chain recombines TRBV7-9 with TRBJ1-3. From germline, CDR1 is SEHNR and CDR2 FQNEAQ (reference sequence). The CDR3 contains 11 residues. CDR3 in amino acids: CASSLPGTIYF.

The rearrangement links TRBV12-3 or TRBV12-4 to TRBJ2-5. The CDR3 runs to 13 residues. CDR3 in amino acids: CASSLSQQETQYF.

The V call is TRBV11-1, the J call TRBJ2-5. Germline V lookup: CDR1 SGHAT, CDR2 FQDESV (reference sequence). CDR3 length: 15 amino acids. This CDR3 reads CASSLRLLVGETQYF.

This sequence joins TRBV9 and TRBJ2-7; as DNA is missing, the TRBD1 call by TCRdb cannot be tested. Per the germline V gene, CDR1 is SGDLS and CDR2 is YYNGEE. The CDR3 totals 15 residues. This chain's CDR3 is CASSSLDGGRYEQYF.

The CDR3 loop is CASSLEIAGVSGANVLTF. This chain uses TRBV5-1 with TRBJ2-6; the TCRdb call, TRBD2, lacks DNA for checking. Per the germline V gene, CDR1 is SGHRS and CDR2 is YFSETQ. The length of the CDR3 is 18 residues.

The J gene is TRBJ2-3, the V gene TRBV12-3 or TRBV12-4. The CDR3 covers 13 residues. The CDR3 is CASSFRGTDTQYF.

The V and J genes are TRBV21-1 and TRBJ2-3; no DNA is available, so the TRBD2 call from TCRdb remains unchecked. TRBV21-1 is flagged as a pseudogene. The CDR3 is made up of 19 amino acids. CDR3 amino acids: CASSNLTSGRDRTLDTQYF.

The rearrangement joins TRBV5-6 to TRBJ2-2; TCRdb's assignment of TRBD2 cannot be checked, as there is no DNA. The CDR3 covers 16 residues. Germline V CDR1 and CDR2: SGHDT, YYEEEE. CDR3 loop: CASSLVLGLGTGELFF.

This chain uses TRBV12-3 or TRBV12-4 with TRBJ2-7; TCRdb's D call of TRBD2 is untestable without DNA. The CDR3 runs 18 residues. CDR3 amino acids: CASMGTGGLAGSSYEQYF.

Here the CDR3 reads CASSLVRGSYNEQFF. The rearrangement uses TRBV5-1 and TRBJ2-1; TCRdb outputs TRBD1, but without DNA this stays unchecked. CDR1 is SGHRS and CDR2 is YFSETQ in the germline V gene. The CDR3 loop spans 15 amino acids.

This rearrangement joins TRBV5-1 to TRBJ2-3; TCRdb's assignment of TRBD1 cannot be checked, as there is no DNA. Germline lookup yields CDR1 SGHRS and CDR2 YFSETQ. The CDR3 loop spans 18 amino acids. This chain's CDR3 is CASSLVGRTQITTDTQYF.

The chain is built from TRBV20-1 and TRBJ2-4; TCRdb gives TRBD2 as the D gene, but with no DNA this cannot be confirmed. The CDR3 spans 15 residues. Germline CDR1 DFQATT, CDR2 SNEGSKA (reference sequence). CDR3 in amino acids: CSALEQGVTKNIQYF.

The gene calls are TRBV13 and TRBJ2-1. CDR3 length: 11 residues. CDR1 is PRHDT and CDR2 is FYEKMQ in the germline V gene (reference sequence). CDR3: CASSLERGQFF.

This sequence joins TRBV24-1 and TRBJ2-3; the TRBD2 assignment by TCRdb is unverifiable without DNA. The CDR3 runs to 17 residues. Germline V lookup: CDR1 KGHDR, CDR2 SFDVKD. The CDR3 loop is CATSDSSPSGIADTQYF.

J is TRBJ2-7 and V is TRBV7-2; TCRdb reports TRBD2, a call that lacks DNA to check it against. Per germline, CDR1 SGHTA and CDR2 FQGNSA. The length of the CDR3 is 13 residues. The CDR3 sequence is CASRGGYGNEQYF. The full variable domain, its missing parts supplied by reference TRBV7-2 and TRBJ2-7, is GAGVSQSPSNKVTEKGKDVELRCDPISGHTALYWYRQSLGQGLEFLIYFQGNSAPDKSGLPSDRFSAERTGGSVSTLTIQRTQQEDSAVYLCASRGGYGNEQYFGPGTRLTVT.

The chain is built from TRBV7-7 and TRBJ2-7; the TCRdb D gene call, TRBD1, has no DNA to confirm it. CDR3 size: 16 residues. CDR1 and CDR2 from the germline V gene are SSHAT and FNYEAQ (reference sequence). CDR3 amino acids: CASSPHPTGEGDEQYF.

The rearrangement uses TRBV15 and TRBJ2-3; the D call from TCRdb, TRBD2, cannot be confirmed without DNA. The CDR3 consists of 15 residues. Looked up from germline, CDR1 is LNHNV and CDR2 is YYDKDF (reference sequence). The CDR3 here is CATSRTLAGPDTQYF.

This sequence joins TRBV25-1 and TRBJ2-1; TCRdb's D call of TRBD1 is untestable without DNA. The germline V gene encodes CDR1 MGHDK and CDR2 SYGVNS. The CDR3 is 15 residues long. This CDR3 is CASSPTDRAYNEQFF. Using reference TRBV25-1 and TRBJ2-1 for the parts outside the CDR3, the full variable domain is EADIYQTPRYLVIGTGKKITLECSQTMGHDKMYWYQQDPGMELHLIHYSYGVNSTEKGDLSSESTVSRIRTEHFPLTLESARPSHTSQYLCASSPTDRAYNEQFFGPGTRLTVL.

The chain joins TRBV5-1 to TRBJ2-3; the D call from TCRdb, TRBD2, cannot be confirmed without DNA. The germline V gene encodes CDR1 SGHRS and CDR2 YFSETQ. The CDR3 contains 17 residues. The CDR3 protein is CASSLNGRGVSTDTQYF.

The chain joins TRBV20-1 to TRBJ1-5. CDR1 is DFQATT and CDR2 is SNEGSKA in the germline V gene (reference sequence). The length of the CDR3 is 15 residues. CDR3 amino acids: CSAQPPSGSNQPQHF.

J is TRBJ2-5 and V is TRBV7-2; the TRBD2 assignment by TCRdb is unverifiable without DNA. The CDR3 runs 15 residues. Germline V CDR1 and CDR2: SGHTA, FQGNSA. The CDR3 loop reads CASSLVREGIETQYF.

This chain connects TRBV19 to TRBJ2-7. Germline CDR1 LNHDA, CDR2 SQIVND (reference sequence). CDR3 length: 13 amino acids. CDR3 amino acids: CASSRAVDYEQYF.

The J gene is TRBJ2-1, the V gene TRBV7-3. Germline V gene lookup returns CDR1 SGHTA and CDR2 FQGTGA. This CDR3 has 12 amino acids. The CDR3 protein is CASSLVNNEQFF.

This rearrangement joins TRBV30 to TRBJ1-1; checking the TCRdb D call of TRBD1 is not possible without DNA. The CDR3 covers 13 residues. Germline CDR1 is GTSNPN and CDR2 is SVGIG (reference sequence). The CDR3 reads CAWRPRQNTEAFF.

This chain links TRBV6-6 with TRBJ2-1. The CDR3 is 14 residues long. Germline V gives CDR1 MNHNY, CDR2 SVGAGI (reference sequence). This chain's CDR3 is CASSYGWGLNEQFF.